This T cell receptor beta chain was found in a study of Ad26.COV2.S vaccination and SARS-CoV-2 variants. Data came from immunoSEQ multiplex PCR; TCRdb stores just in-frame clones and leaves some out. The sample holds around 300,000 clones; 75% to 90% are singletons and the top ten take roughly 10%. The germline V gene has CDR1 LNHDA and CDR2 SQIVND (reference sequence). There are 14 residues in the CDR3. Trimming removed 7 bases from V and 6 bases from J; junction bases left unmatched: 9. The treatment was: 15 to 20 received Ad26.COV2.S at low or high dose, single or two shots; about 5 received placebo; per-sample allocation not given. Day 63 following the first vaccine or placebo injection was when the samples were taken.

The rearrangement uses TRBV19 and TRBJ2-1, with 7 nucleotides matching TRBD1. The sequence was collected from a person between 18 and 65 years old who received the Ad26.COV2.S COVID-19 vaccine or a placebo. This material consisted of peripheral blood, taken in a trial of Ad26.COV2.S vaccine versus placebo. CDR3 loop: CASINRGRGNEQFF. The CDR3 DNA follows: TGTGCCAGTATTAACAGGGGACGGGGCAATGAGCAGTTCTTC.